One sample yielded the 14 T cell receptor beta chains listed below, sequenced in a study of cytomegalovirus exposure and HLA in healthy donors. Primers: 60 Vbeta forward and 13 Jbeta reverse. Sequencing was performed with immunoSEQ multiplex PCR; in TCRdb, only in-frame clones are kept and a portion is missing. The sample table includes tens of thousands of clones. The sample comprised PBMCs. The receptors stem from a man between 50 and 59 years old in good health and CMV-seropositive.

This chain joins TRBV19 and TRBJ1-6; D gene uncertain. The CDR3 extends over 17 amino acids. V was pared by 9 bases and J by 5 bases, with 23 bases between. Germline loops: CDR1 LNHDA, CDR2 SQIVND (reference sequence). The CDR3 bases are TGTGCCAGCGCGCAAACCCTCCCGGGAACCGATAATTCACCCCTCCACTTT. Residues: CASAQTLPGTDNSPLHF.

The CDR3 sequence is CASSQDYETQYF. The CDR3 DNA sequence: TGTGCCAGCAGCCAAGATTATGAGACCCAGTACTTC. The rearrangement uses TRBV4-2 and TRBJ2-5; D is uncertain. Per the germline V gene, CDR1 is LGHNA and CDR2 is YNFKEQ. This CDR3 is 12 amino acids long. V was shortened by 0 bases and J by 5 bases, with 4 bases between the two germline ends.

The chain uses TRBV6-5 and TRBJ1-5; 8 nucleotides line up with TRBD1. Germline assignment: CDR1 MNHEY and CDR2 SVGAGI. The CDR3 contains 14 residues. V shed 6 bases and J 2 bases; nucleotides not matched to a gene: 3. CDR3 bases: TGTGCCAGCAGGCCGACAGGGGGCAATCAGCCCCAGCATTTT. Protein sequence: CASRPTGGNQPQHF.

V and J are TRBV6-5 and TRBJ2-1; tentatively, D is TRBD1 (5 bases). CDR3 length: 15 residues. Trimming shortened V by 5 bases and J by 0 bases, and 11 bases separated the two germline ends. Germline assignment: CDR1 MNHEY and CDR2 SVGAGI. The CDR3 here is CASSRFQGSYNEQFF. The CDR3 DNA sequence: TGTGCCAGCAGTCGTTTCCAGGGCTCCTACAATGAGCAGTTCTTC.

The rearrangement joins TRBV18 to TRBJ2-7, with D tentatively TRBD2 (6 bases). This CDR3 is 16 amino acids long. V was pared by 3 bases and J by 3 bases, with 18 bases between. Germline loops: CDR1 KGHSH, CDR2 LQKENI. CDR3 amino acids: CASSPQGGRDLYEQYV. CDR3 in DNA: TGTGCCAGCTCACCCCAGGGTGGGCGGGACCTCTACGAGCAGTACGTC.

CDR3 coding DNA: TGCGCCAGCAGCCAAGGCAGAAACTATGGCTACACCTTC. Amino acid sequence: CASSQGRNYGYTF. This chain uses TRBV4-1 with TRBJ1-2; D is ambiguous. Germline V gene lookup returns CDR1 MGHRA and CDR2 YSYEKL. The CDR3 has 13 amino acids. Trimming shortened V by 1 base and J by 2 bases, and 5 bases separated the two germline ends.

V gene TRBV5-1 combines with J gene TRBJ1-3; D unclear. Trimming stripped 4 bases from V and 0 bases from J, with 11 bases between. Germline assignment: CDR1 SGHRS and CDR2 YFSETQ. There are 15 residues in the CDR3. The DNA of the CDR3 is TGCGCCAGCAGCGACACGGGGTTCTCTGGAAACACCATATATTTT. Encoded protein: CASSDTGFSGNTIYF.

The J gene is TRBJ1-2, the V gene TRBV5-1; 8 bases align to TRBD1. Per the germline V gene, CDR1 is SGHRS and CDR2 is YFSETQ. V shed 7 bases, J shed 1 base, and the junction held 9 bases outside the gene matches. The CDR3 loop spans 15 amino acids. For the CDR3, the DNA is TGCGCCAGCGGGGGTGACGACAGGGGTAACTATGGCTACACCTTC. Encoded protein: CASGGDDRGNYGYTF. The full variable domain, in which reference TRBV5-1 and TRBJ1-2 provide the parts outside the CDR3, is KAGVTQTPRYLIKTRGQQVTLSCSPISGHRSVSWYQQTPGQGLQFLFEYFSETQRNKGNFPGRFSGRQFSNSRSEMNVSTLELGDSALYLCASGGDDRGNYGYTFGSGTRLTVV.

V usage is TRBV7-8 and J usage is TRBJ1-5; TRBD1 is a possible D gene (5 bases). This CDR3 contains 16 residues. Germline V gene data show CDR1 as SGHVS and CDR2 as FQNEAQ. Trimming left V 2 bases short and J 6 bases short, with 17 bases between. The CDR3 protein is CASSLQGKGMRQPQHF. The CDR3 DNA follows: TGTGCCAGCAGCTTACAGGGTAAAGGAATGCGTCAGCCCCAGCATTTT.

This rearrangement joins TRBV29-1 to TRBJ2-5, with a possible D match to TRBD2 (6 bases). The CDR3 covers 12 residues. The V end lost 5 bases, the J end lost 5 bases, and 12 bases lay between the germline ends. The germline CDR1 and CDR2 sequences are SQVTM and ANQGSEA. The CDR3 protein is CSVTAGGETQYF. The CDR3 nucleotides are TGCAGCGTTACAGCGGGTGGGGAGACCCAGTACTTC.

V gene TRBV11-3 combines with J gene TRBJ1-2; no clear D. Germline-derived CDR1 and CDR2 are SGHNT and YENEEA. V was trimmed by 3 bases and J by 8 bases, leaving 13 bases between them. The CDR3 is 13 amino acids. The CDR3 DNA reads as TGTGCCAGCAGCTTCCCCGGGGATTACGGCTACACCTTC. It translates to CASSFPGDYGYTF.

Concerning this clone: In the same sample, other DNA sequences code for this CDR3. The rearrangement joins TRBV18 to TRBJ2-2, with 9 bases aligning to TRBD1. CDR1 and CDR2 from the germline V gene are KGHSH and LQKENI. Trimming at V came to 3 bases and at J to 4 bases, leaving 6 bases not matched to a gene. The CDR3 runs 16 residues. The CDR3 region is CASSPPGQGGTGELFF. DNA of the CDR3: TGTGCCAGCTCACCTCCGGGACAGGGAGGCACCGGGGAGCTGTTTTTT.

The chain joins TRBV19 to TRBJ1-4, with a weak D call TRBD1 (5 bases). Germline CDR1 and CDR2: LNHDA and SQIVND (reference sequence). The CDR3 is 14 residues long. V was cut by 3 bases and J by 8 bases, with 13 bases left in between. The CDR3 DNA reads TGTGCCAGTAGTATGGATCAGGGAAGGGAAAAACTGTTTTTT. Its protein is CASSMDQGREKLFF.

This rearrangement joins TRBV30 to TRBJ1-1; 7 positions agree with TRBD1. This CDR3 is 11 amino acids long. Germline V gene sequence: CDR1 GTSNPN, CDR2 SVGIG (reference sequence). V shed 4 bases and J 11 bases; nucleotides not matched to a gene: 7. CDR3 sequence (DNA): TGTGCCTGGAAGGAGGCCAGGGGGGCTTTCTTT. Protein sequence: CAWKEARGAFF. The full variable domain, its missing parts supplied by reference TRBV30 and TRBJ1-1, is SQTIHQWPATLVQPVGSPLSLECTVEGTSNPNLYWYRQAAGRGLQLLFYSVGIGQISSEVPQNLSASRPQDRQFILSSKKLLLSDSGFYLCAWKEARGAFFGQGTRLTVV.